Listed below are T cell receptor beta chains from one sample, sequenced in a study of identical twins. MiXCR was run by TCRdb on the 5' RACE reads, yielding one entry per CDR3 protein. Here the sample spans roughly 1,500,000 distinct CDR3 sequences, less than 40% being singletons. Specimen: cord blood. These receptors were obtained from a newborn girl in good health. CDR3s include the opening cysteine and the closing phenylalanine or tryptophan. D genes are given only for firm matches. The listing skips clone size in some rows; elsewhere it reads once, few, many or a size class.

clone_size	v_call	d_call	j_call	cdr3_aa	cdr3_nt
few	TRBV4-2	NA	TRBJ1-2	CASSQFTGTGYTF	TGTGCCAGCAGCCAGTTCACAGGGACCGGCTACACCTTC
NA	TRBV20-1	TRBD2	TRBJ2-2	CSAAGAGPGELFF	TGCAGTGCCGCAGGAGCGGGACCTGGGGAGCTGTTTTTT
NA	TRBV27	TRBD1	TRBJ1-1	CASRPLRTGGTFF	TGTGCCAGCAGACCACTTAGGACAGGGGGAACTTTCTTT
NA	TRBV6-5	TRBD2	TRBJ2-3	CASSYPGTSGRVTDTQYF	TGTGCCAGCAGTTACCCCGGGACTAGCGGGAGGGTCACAGATACGCAGTATTTT
few	TRBV20-1	NA	TRBJ1-1	CSVRTGLNTEAFF	TGCAGTGTCAGAACAGGCTTGAACACTGAAGCTTTCTTT
few	TRBV7-9	TRBD2	TRBJ2-1	CASSSRTSGRSEFF	TGTGCCAGCAGCTCTAGGACTAGCGGGAGGTCGGAGTTCTTC
once	TRBV7-2	NA	TRBJ2-1	CASSLWGQGGWSYNEQFF	TGTGCCAGCAGCTTATGGGGCCAGGGAGGATGGTCCTACAATGAGCAGTTCTTC
NA	TRBV14	NA	TRBJ2-7	CASSHMTEGVPRYNEQYF	TGTGCCAGCAGCCACATGACAGAAGGAGTCCCGCGTTACAATGAGCAGTACTTC
NA	TRBV20-1	NA	TRBJ2-1	CSASGLRGDEQFF	TGCAGTGCTAGTGGGCTAAGGGGCGATGAGCAGTTCTTC
NA	TRBV6-1	NA	TRBJ1-2	CASSEVIGFRGNGYTF	TGTGCCAGCAGTGAAGTTATCGGGTTTAGGGGTAATGGCTACACCTTC
NA	TRBV9	TRBD2	TRBJ2-1	CASSPTSGISSYNEQFF	TGTGCCAGCAGCCCGACTAGCGGGATATCTTCCTACAATGAGCAGTTCTTC
few	TRBV6-1	TRBD2	TRBJ2-7	CASTASGRGVYNEQYF	TGTGCCAGCACGGCTAGCGGGAGAGGGGTCTACAATGAGCAGTACTTC
few	TRBV20-1	NA	TRBJ2-1	CSAERTSYNEQFF	TGCAGTGCCGAGCGGACCTCCTACAATGAGCAGTTCTTC
many	TRBV27	NA	TRBJ2-3	CASSFSWQDTQYF	TGTGCCAGCAGTTTTTCGTGGCAAGATACGCAGTATTTT
once	TRBV28	TRBD2	TRBJ2-2	CASSLPSGISNTGELFF	TGTGCCAGCAGTTTGCCTAGCGGGATTTCGAACACCGGGGAGCTGTTTTTT
NA	TRBV29-1	NA	TRBJ1-4	CSVGSQEAATNEKLFF	TGCAGCGTTGGATCCCAAGAGGCCGCAACTAATGAAAAACTGTTTTTT
once	TRBV27	TRBD2	TRBJ2-3	CASSFERDTDTQYF	TGTGCCAGCAGTTTCGAGCGGGACACAGATACGCAGTATTTT
NA	TRBV11-3	NA	TRBJ1-1	CASSSSWRNTEAFF	TGTGCCAGCAGCTCCAGTTGGAGGAACACTGAAGCTTTCTTT
NA	TRBV18	TRBD2	TRBJ2-5	CASSPTSEETQYF	TGTGCCAGCTCACCGACTAGCGAAGAGACCCAGTACTTC
few	TRBV3-1	NA	TRBJ2-6	CASSHNLWGANVLTF	TGTGCCAGCAGCCACAACCTCTGGGGGGCCAACGTCCTGACTTTC
few	TRBV4-2	NA	TRBJ1-4	CASSRTASSGEKLFF	TGTGCCAGCAGCCGCACAGCCTCGTCGGGTGAAAAACTGTTTTTT
few	TRBV5-6	NA	TRBJ2-5	CASSLGTVDGTQYF	TGTGCCAGCAGCTTGGGGACGGTGGATGGGACCCAGTACTTC
NA	TRBV25-1	TRBD2	TRBJ2-4	CASSEYRGLAEREQYF	TGTGCCAGCAGTGAATACCGGGGACTAGCGGAGAGAGAGCAGTACTTC
few	TRBV20-1	NA	TRBJ2-7	CSARPAIPSNEQYF	TGCAGTGCTAGGCCGGCTATCCCGTCCAATGAGCAGTACTTC
NA	TRBV27	NA	TRBJ1-1	CASSWGELNTEAFF	TGTGCCAGCAGTTGGGGGGAATTGAACACTGAAGCTTTCTTT
once	TRBV2	NA	TRBJ1-4	CASQRRANEKLFF	TGTGCCAGCCAGAGGAGGGCTAATGAAAAACTGTTTTTT
NA	TRBV20-1	NA	TRBJ2-5	CSARDRRSFEAYF	TGCAGTGCTAGAGATCGACGCTCCTTTGAGGCGTACTTC
few	TRBV7-2	NA	TRBJ1-2	CASSLMSGEHRDYGYTF	TGTGCCAGCAGCTTAATGTCAGGAGAACATAGAGACTATGGCTACACCTTC
few	TRBV20-1	NA	TRBJ1-2	CSARDWRGFNYGYTF	TGCAGTGCTAGAGATTGGAGGGGGTTTAACTATGGCTACACCTTC
NA	TRBV20-1	NA	TRBJ1-6	CSARARLTSPLHF	TGCAGTGCTAGGGCCAGGTTGACATCACCCCTCCACTTT
NA	TRBV12-3/TRBV12-4	NA	TRBJ2-7	CASSWRLDSKIYEQYF	TGTGCCAGCAGTTGGCGGCTGGACAGTAAAATCTACGAGCAGTACTTC
few	TRBV7-2	NA	TRBJ2-7	CASSSAGPEQYF	TGTGCCAGCAGCTCCGCAGGACCCGAGCAGTACTTC
NA	TRBV7-9	NA	TRBJ1-4	CAGSLPARREKLFF	TGTGCCGGCAGCCTACCTGCTCGAAGGGAAAAACTGTTTTTT
NA	TRBV4-1	TRBD2	TRBJ2-2	CASSQDGTSGPSSGELFF	TGCGCCAGCAGCCAAGATGGAACTAGCGGTCCCTCCTCCGGGGAGCTGTTTTTT
NA	TRBV3-1	NA	TRBJ2-2	CASSHFPGELFF	TGTGCCAGCAGCCATTTCCCCGGGGAGCTGTTTTTT
NA	TRBV10-3	TRBD1	TRBJ1-1	CAISGTGTGTEAFF	TGTGCCATCAGTGGGACAGGGACCGGAACTGAAGCTTTCTTT
NA	TRBV5-1	TRBD1	TRBJ1-1	CASNTGQLLEAFF	TGCGCCAGCAACACGGGACAGCTCTTAGAAGCTTTCTTT
few	TRBV5-1	NA	TRBJ2-1	CASSSKAATTYNEQFF	TGCGCCAGCAGCTCCAAGGCGGCGACCACCTACAATGAGCAGTTCTTC
few	TRBV20-1	NA	TRBJ2-7	CSARDKDYEQYF	TGCAGTGCTAGAGATAAGGACTACGAGCAGTACTTC
NA	TRBV7-2	NA	TRBJ2-3	CASSLVGSSAADTQYF	TGTGCCAGCAGCTTAGTGGGGTCTAGCGCCGCAGATACGCAGTATTTT
NA	TRBV20-1	TRBD2	TRBJ2-4	CSARDRRTSEEQYF	TGCAGTGCTAGAGATCGTCGGACTAGCGAAGAGCAGTACTTC
few	TRBV20-1	NA	TRBJ1-2	CSARIPGRKYGYTF	TGCAGTGCTAGAATCCCAGGGCGGAAGTATGGCTACACCTTC
few	TRBV14	NA	TRBJ2-1	CASSQRSGSAYNEQFF	TGTGCCAGCAGCCAACGGTCCGGATCTGCCTACAATGAGCAGTTCTTC
NA	TRBV11-2	NA	TRBJ1-2	CASSSLRDSNYGYTF	TGTGCCAGCAGCTCTCTCCGAGACAGTAACTATGGCTACACCTTC
NA	TRBV7-2	TRBD2	TRBJ2-7	CASSTGASGGPYEQYF	TGTGCCAGCAGCACGGGTGCTAGCGGGGGCCCATACGAGCAGTACTTC
few	TRBV10-3	TRBD1	TRBJ1-1	CAISDSETGPLNTEAFF	TGTGCCATCAGTGATTCCGAGACAGGGCCCCTGAACACTGAAGCTTTCTTT
few	TRBV28	NA	TRBJ1-2	CASSSVRSYGYTF	TGTGCCAGCAGTTCGGTCAGGAGCTATGGCTACACCTTC
few	TRBV7-7	NA	TRBJ2-1	CASSPILGGWGEQFF	TGTGCCAGCAGCCCAATTTTAGGGGGGTGGGGTGAGCAGTTCTTC
NA	TRBV7-2	TRBD2	TRBJ2-3	CASSLELAGGRGTQYF	TGTGCCAGCAGCTTAGAACTAGCGGGGGGGCGGGGTACGCAGTATTTT
few	TRBV6-1	NA	TRBJ2-6	CASSAQRVLSGANVLTF	TGTGCCAGCAGTGCCCAAAGGGTCCTCTCTGGGGCCAACGTCCTGACTTTC
few	TRBV7-2	TRBD2	TRBJ2-1	CASSFGLAVGNEQFF	TGTGCCAGCAGCTTCGGACTAGCGGTGGGGAATGAGCAGTTCTTC
NA	TRBV4-2	NA	TRBJ2-3	CASSQVLDTDTQYF	TGTGCCAGCAGCCAAGTTCTGGACACAGATACGCAGTATTTT
NA	TRBV7-9	TRBD1	TRBJ1-1	CASTPDRAGTEAFF	TGTGCCAGCACCCCAGACAGGGCCGGCACTGAAGCTTTCTTT
NA	TRBV7-7	TRBD2	TRBJ2-3	CAGSLPAIAGDNNTDTQYF	TGTGCCGGCAGCTTACCAGCGATAGCGGGGGACAACAACACAGATACGCAGTATTTT